The 30 T cell receptor beta chains below come from one sample, sequenced in a study of cytomegalovirus exposure and HLA in healthy donors. A multiplex PCR was run with 60 Vbeta primers and 13 Jbeta primers. The table came from immunoSEQ multiplex PCR; TCRdb's copy has only in-frame clones and leaves some out. The sample includes about 180,000 clones, approximately 84% seen only once; the top ten take 0.35% to 0.45%. The sequenced sample was PBMCs. The source is a boy between 2 and 10 years old in good health and CMV-seronegative.

This clone was recorded once. The J gene is TRBJ2-7, the V gene TRBV2; D remains ambiguous. In germline, CDR1 is SNHLY, CDR2 FYNNEI. The length of the CDR3 is 13 residues. Trimming stripped 4 bases from V and 5 bases from J, with 12 bases between. The CDR3 sequence is CASSVRRVNEQYF. CDR3 bases: TGTGCCAGCAGTGTGAGAAGAGTCAACGAGCAGTACTTC.

This chain links TRBV5-5 with TRBJ2-7; 9 bases are a match to TRBD1. Per germline, CDR1 SGHKS and CDR2 YYEKEE (reference sequence). The CDR3 sequence is 14 residues long. V shed 4 bases and J 3 bases; nucleotides not matched to a gene: 5. The CDR3 DNA follows: TGTGCCAGCAGCCTACAGACAGGGGGCTACGAGCAGTACTTC. Protein sequence: CASSLQTGGYEQYF.

V gene TRBV10-3 combines with J gene TRBJ1-1, with 8 bases lining up with TRBD1. There are 15 residues in the CDR3. Unmatched junction bases numbered 9, after V lost 5 bases and J lost 4 bases. From germline, CDR1 is ENHRY and CDR2 SYGVKD. The CDR3: CAISFDRGGGTEAFF. The DNA of the CDR3 is TGTGCCATCAGTTTTGACAGGGGAGGGGGCACTGAAGCTTTCTTT.

This chain connects TRBV9 to TRBJ2-7; perhaps TRBD2 as D (6 bases). Germline V lookup: CDR1 SGDLS, CDR2 YYNGEE. With 2 bases removed from V and 1 base from J, the gap between germline ends came to 10 bases. The CDR3 spans 14 residues. Written as DNA, the CDR3 is TGTGCCAGCAGCGTGACGGGAGAATCCTACGAGCAGTACTTC. Protein: CASSVTGESYEQYF.

This chain links TRBV29-1 with TRBJ1-1; D gene uncertain. The CDR3 totals 12 residues. The V end was cut by 0 bases, the J end by 0 bases, with 2 bases between. CDR1 is SQVTM, CDR2 ANQGSEA, per germline. The DNA of the CDR3 is TGCAGCGTTGAAGATATGAACACTGAAGCTTTCTTT. Translating it yields CSVEDMNTEAFF.

The CDR3 spells CASSLGGGGAQNTEAFF. The CDR3 DNA is TGTGCCAGCAGCTTGGGTGGAGGGGGCGCGCAGAACACTGAAGCTTTCTTT. The V gene is TRBV5-4, the J gene TRBJ1-1; 7 bases map to TRBD1. The CDR3 length is 17 residues. The V segment lost 0 bases and the J segment 1 base; nucleotides outside the gene matches: 9. Germline V gene data show CDR1 as SGHNT and CDR2 as YYREEE (reference sequence).

The chain carries TRBV4-1 and TRBJ2-2, with 14 bases matching TRBD2. V lost 1 base, J lost 4 bases, and 2 bases stayed unmatched. The CDR3 is made up of 17 amino acids. Germline V gene lookup returns CDR1 MGHRA and CDR2 YSYEKL. This CDR3 reads CASSQGLAGGTTGELFF. CDR3 bases: TGCGCCAGCAGCCAAGGACTAGCGGGAGGGACCACCGGGGAGCTGTTTTTT.

The V gene is TRBV18, the J gene TRBJ1-5; D is uncertain. The V end was cut by 4 bases, the J end by 6 bases, with 10 bases between. CDR3 length equals 13 residues. Germline V gene data show CDR1 as KGHSH and CDR2 as LQKENI. CDR3 coding DNA: TGTGCCAGCTCACGAGGCCGGGGTCAGCCCCAGCATTTT. Encoded protein: CASSRGRGQPQHF. The whole variable domain, filled in from reference TRBV18 and TRBJ1-5, reads NAGVMQNPRHLVRRRGQEARLRCSPMKGHSHVYWYRQLPEEGLKFMVYLQKENIIDESGMPKERFSAEFPKEGPSILRIQQVVRGDSAAYFCASSRGRGQPQHFGDGTRLSIL.

The chain employs TRBV7-9 and TRBJ1-2, with 11 bases identical to TRBD1. There are 16 residues in the CDR3. J was trimmed by 4 bases and V by 5 bases; bases with no gene match: 9. Germline V CDR1 and CDR2: SEHNR, FQNEAQ (reference sequence). The CDR3 sequence: CASSPTPGQGVYGYTF. The CDR3 DNA sequence: TGTGCCAGCAGCCCCACTCCGGGACAGGGGGTCTATGGCTACACCTTC.

This clone was seen a few times. V usage is TRBV7-9 and J usage is TRBJ1-4; unclear D gene. V was pared by 5 bases and J by 3 bases, with 7 bases between. This CDR3 spans 13 amino acids. Per germline, CDR1 SEHNR and CDR2 FQNEAQ (reference sequence). The CDR3 spells CASSPWPNEKLFF. CDR3 DNA: TGTGCCAGCAGCCCTTGGCCTAATGAAAAACTGTTTTTT.

This clone was detected once. The gene calls are TRBV18 and TRBJ1-2; 7 nucleotides align to TRBD1. Losses at the gene ends were 2 bases for V and 4 bases for J; bases not matched to a gene: 4. This CDR3 has 14 amino acids. Germline V gives CDR1 KGHSH, CDR2 LQKENI. The CDR3 sequence: CASSPLGDSYGYTF. CDR3 DNA: TGTGCCAGCTCACCATTAGGGGACAGCTATGGCTACACCTTC.

This chain links TRBV28 with TRBJ1-5; D unresolved. CDR1 is MDHEN and CDR2 is SYDVKM in the germline V gene. The CDR3 has 11 residues. Trimming cost V 5 bases and J 12 bases, with 11 bases left between them. This CDR3 is CASSPARYQHF. The CDR3 DNA sequence: TGTGCCAGCAGTCCCGCGAGGTACCAGCATTTT.

This clone was seen a few times. The V and J genes are TRBV28 and TRBJ2-3, with unresolved D. Germline V gene data show CDR1 as MDHEN and CDR2 as SYDVKM. The CDR3 sequence is 11 residues long. The V end lost 3 bases, the J end lost 5 bases, and 3 bases lay between the germline ends. In DNA form, the CDR3 reads TGTGCCAGCAGTTTCTTAGATACGCAGTATTTT. It yields the protein CASSFLDTQYF.

The CDR3 nucleotides read TGTGCCAGCAGCTTGGCTAGCGGGACCTCCTACGAGCAGTACTTC. Its protein product is CASSLASGTSYEQYF. The chain couples TRBV5-5 to TRBJ2-7; 9 positions match TRBD2. After removal of 0 bases from V and 0 bases from J, the junction contained 1 base not matched to a gene. The length of the CDR3 is 15 residues. The V gene's germline CDR1 is SGHKS and CDR2 YYEKEE (reference sequence).

V is TRBV2 and J is TRBJ2-2, with D perhaps matching TRBD2 (5 bases). Between the trimmed V and J ends, which lost 7 bases and 2 bases, there was a span of 11 bases. The CDR3 sequence is 14 residues long. From germline, CDR1 is SNHLY and CDR2 FYNNEI. The CDR3 region is CASTGLSNTGELFF. The DNA of the CDR3 is TGTGCCAGCACCGGACTCTCCAACACCGGGGAGCTGTTTTTT.

The chain recombines TRBV15 with TRBJ1-3, with D possibly TRBD1 on 5 matching bases. This CDR3 spans 15 amino acids. V was shortened by 1 base and J by 4 bases, with 11 bases between the two germline ends. The germline V gene encodes CDR1 LNHNV and CDR2 YYDKDF (reference sequence). CDR3 DNA: TGTGCCACCAGCAGAGTCGGGGGAATCGGAAACACCATATATTTT. It codes for CATSRVGGIGNTIYF. The full variable domain, with the rest looked up from reference TRBV15 and TRBJ1-3, is DAMVIQNPRYQVTQFGKPVTLSCSQTLNHNVMYWYQQKSSQAPKLLFHYYDKDFNNEADTPDNFQSRRPNTSFCFLDIRSPGLGDTAMYLCATSRVGGIGNTIYFGEGSWLTVV.

The rearrangement joins TRBV5-1 to TRBJ2-2; 9 bases line up with TRBD2. CDR1 is SGHRS and CDR2 is YFSETQ in the germline V gene. The CDR3 is 17 amino acids. The V segment lost 0 bases and the J segment 7 bases; nucleotides outside the gene matches: 10. CDR3 nucleotides: TGCGCCAGCAGCTTGGACGCGGCGGGAGGGCCGTTCGGGGAGCTGTTTTTT. Residues: CASSLDAAGGPFGELFF. The full variable domain, in which reference TRBV5-1 and TRBJ2-2 provide the parts outside the CDR3, is KAGVTQTPRYLIKTRGQQVTLSCSPISGHRSVSWYQQTPGQGLQFLFEYFSETQRNKGNFPGRFSGRQFSNSRSEMNVSTLELGDSALYLCASSLDAAGGPFGELFFGEGSRLTVL.

The rearrangement uses TRBV6-6 and TRBJ2-7, with D possibly TRBD1 on 6 matching bases. CDR1 is MNHNY, CDR2 SVGAGI, per germline (reference sequence). This CDR3 comprises 12 residues. With 8 bases removed from V and 6 bases from J, the gap between germline ends came to 14 bases. For the CDR3, the DNA is TGTGCCAGCCTGGGGGCAGGGCGCGAGCAGTACTTC. Translation gives CASLGAGREQYF.

The chain carries TRBV7-9 and TRBJ1-1; TRBD1 agrees at 8 bases. V was pared by 4 bases and J by 1 base, with 5 bases of the junction left unmatched. Germline V gene sequence: CDR1 SEHNR, CDR2 FQNEAQ (reference sequence). The CDR3 sequence is 15 residues long. The CDR3 here is CASSSKGQANTEAFF. In nucleotides, the CDR3 is TGTGCCAGCAGCTCCAAGGGACAGGCGAACACTGAAGCTTTCTTT.

This sequence joins TRBV27 and TRBJ2-7, with D possibly TRBD2 on 5 matching bases. The CDR3 totals 15 residues. In germline, CDR1 is MNHEY, CDR2 SMNVEV (reference sequence). V lost 3 bases to trimming and J lost 2 bases, with 14 bases between them. The CDR3 bases are TGTGCCAGCAGTTTGGGCCACGGAGGACCCTACGAGCAGTACTTC. This translates into CASSLGHGGPYEQYF.

V and J are TRBV5-1 and TRBJ1-1; 7 bases line up with TRBD1. The CDR3 length is 20 residues. The ends lost 1 base at V and 5 bases at J; junction bases unmatched: 23. CDR1 and CDR2 (germline): SGHRS, YFSETQ. The CDR3 DNA follows: TGCGCCAGCAGCTTGAGTTGGGATGAGGGGGCATGGGGCGAGGAGACTGAAGCTTTCTTT. This encodes CASSLSWDEGAWGEETEAFF.

The genes are TRBV28 and TRBJ2-7; TRBD2 matches 15 bases. CDR3 size: 19 residues. The germline V gene has CDR1 MDHEN and CDR2 SYDVKM. V lost 6 bases and J lost 2; bases outside the gene matches: 14. CDR3 sequence (DNA): TGTGCCAGCAGCACTCATATCAGGACTAGCGGGAGGGTACCCTACGAGCAGTACTTC. Protein: CASSTHIRTSGRVPYEQYF.

The V gene is TRBV7-2, the J gene TRBJ2-1; 11 nucleotides line up with TRBD2. J gave up 6 bases and V 3 bases, and 7 bases lay outside the gene matches. From germline, CDR1 is SGHTA and CDR2 FQGNSA. The CDR3 covers 16 residues. CDR3 nucleotides: TGTGCCAGCAGCTTTTTCCCGGGACTAGCGGCCAATGAGCAGTTCTTC. The encoded protein is CASSFFPGLAANEQFF.

The chain has TRBV27 and TRBJ1-3; 8 nucleotides agree with TRBD1. Germline CDR1 and CDR2: MNHEY and SMNVEV (reference sequence). There are 15 residues in the CDR3. The V and J ends lost 3 bases and 4 bases, in that order; junction bases with no gene match: 5. The CDR3 DNA sequence: TGTGCCAGCAGTTTGCAGGGGGCTCCGGGAAACACCATATATTTT. Its protein product is CASSLQGAPGNTIYF.

The V and J genes are TRBV25-1 and TRBJ2-7; D gene unclear. The CDR3 covers 15 residues. The germline V gene has CDR1 MGHDK and CDR2 SYGVNS. V gave up 5 bases and J gave up 1 base, with 15 bases separating them. The CDR3 DNA follows: TGTGCCAGCAGTCCCGATGGAGACGCTTCCTACGAGCAGTACTTC. It is translated as CASSPDGDASYEQYF.

The chain links TRBV15 to TRBJ2-7; 7 bases map to TRBD2. CDR3 length: 16 amino acids. Trimming removed 3 bases from V and 0 bases from J; junction bases left unmatched: 8. CDR1 and CDR2 (germline): LNHNV, YYDKDF (reference sequence). CDR3 residues: CATSSQLAEFSYEQYF. In DNA, the CDR3 is TGTGCCACCAGCAGCCAGCTAGCGGAGTTCTCCTACGAGCAGTACTTC.

The chain couples TRBV27 to TRBJ2-3, with a possible D match to TRBD2 (6 bases). The CDR3 extends over 16 amino acids. V was pared by 0 bases and J by 1 base, with 11 bases between. Germline CDR1 MNHEY, CDR2 SMNVEV (reference sequence). The CDR3 reads CASSLSLASGTDTQYF. CDR3 DNA sequence: TGTGCCAGCAGTTTATCGTTGGCTAGCGGCACAGATACGCAGTATTTT.

This chain connects TRBV27 to TRBJ2-6; 7 bases map to TRBD1. The CDR3 has 19 residues. J gave up 0 bases and V 4 bases, and 12 bases lay outside the gene matches. CDR1 MNHEY and CDR2 SMNVEV come from the germline V gene (reference sequence). This CDR3 reads CASSWTGSDFFSGANVLTF. In DNA form, the CDR3 reads TGTGCCAGCAGTTGGACAGGTTCGGATTTCTTCTCTGGGGCCAACGTCCTGACTTTC.

The J gene is TRBJ2-7, the V gene TRBV25-1, with D perhaps TRBD1 (6 bases). The CDR3 spans 13 residues. Trimming took 3 bases from V and 4 from J, leaving 10 bases between them. Per the germline V gene, CDR1 is MGHDK and CDR2 is SYGVNS. The CDR3 DNA follows: TGTGCCAGCAGTGAGAGACAGGCTTACGAGCAGTACTTC. Translating gives CASSERQAYEQYF.

The chain links TRBV27 to TRBJ2-1; 8 positions match TRBD2. The CDR3 spans 16 residues. The V segment lost 6 bases and the J segment 4 bases; nucleotides outside the gene matches: 11. The germline gives CDR1 MNHEY, CDR2 SMNVEV (reference sequence). DNA for the CDR3: TGTGCCAGCAGCGGGGGACTAGTTAACTTTTACAATGAGCAGTTCTTC. This translates into CASSGGLVNFYNEQFF.